This entry lists 26 T cell receptor beta chains sequenced from one sample in a study of PD-1 blockade in classical Hodgkin lymphoma. Here immunoSEQ multiplex PCR was the method, and the copy in TCRdb shows in-frame clones only, minus some. The table includes some 150,000 clones, about 81% detected once. Brentuximab vedotin exposure varied, and every patient relapsed after autologous stem cell transplantation. The sequencing here drew on peripheral blood mononuclear cells (PBMCs), taken before the second cycle of nivolumab. These receptors originate from a human donor with classical Hodgkin lymphoma.

This clone was detected a few times. The chain is built from TRBV7-6 and TRBJ2-3; D remains ambiguous. Trimming stripped 3 bases from V and 4 bases from J, with 14 bases between. In germline, CDR1 is SGHVS, CDR2 FNYEAQ. The CDR3 is made up of 15 amino acids. CDR3 region: CASSFLSELSDTQYF. The DNA of the CDR3 is TGTGCCAGCAGCTTTCTGTCGGAGCTCTCAGATACGCAGTATTTT.

This clone was detected only once. The chain links TRBV6-5 to TRBJ2-3, with TRBD2 matching over 13 bases. This CDR3 has 15 residues. Germline CDR1 reads MNHEY; CDR2 reads SVGAGI. Trimming took 6 bases from V and 1 from J; bases not matched to a gene: 1. CDR3 sequence: CASRGTSGGTDTQYF. CDR3 nucleotides: TGTGCCAGCAGGGGGACTAGCGGGGGCACAGATACGCAGTATTTT.

The chain uses TRBV6-1 and TRBJ1-2, with D possibly matching TRBD1 (6 bases). This CDR3 is built from 11 residues. V shed 10 bases and J shed 6 bases, with 12 bases lying between them. Germline V gene data show CDR1 as MNHNS and CDR2 as SASEGT. DNA of the CDR3: TGTGCCAACAACAGGGAGGATGGCTACACCTTC. Amino acid sequence: CANNREDGYTF.

In regard to this clone: The germline gene is not matched at one end of the junction; a read error may be the cause. The V gene is TRBV6-5, the J gene TRBJ1-2; no firm D call. The CDR3 sequence is 14 residues long. Germline CDR1 is MNHEY and CDR2 is SVGAGI. The CDR3, as DNA: TGTGCCAGCAGTGACTCCGCCGGAAACTATGGCTACACCTTC. It is translated as CASSDSAGNYGYTF.

In its sample, this clone was seen once. In nucleotides, the CDR3 is TGTGCCAGCCTAGGGACCAAGCGGGAGGTAGGATACGAGCAGTACTTC. This encodes CASLGTKREVGYEQYF. This chain links TRBV28 with TRBJ2-7; 9 bases are a match to TRBD2. V was clipped by 8 bases and J by 4 bases; unmatched bases: 15. The CDR3 has 16 residues. CDR1 is MDHEN and CDR2 is SYDVKM in the germline V gene.

The chain uses TRBV29-1 and TRBJ1-2; D may be TRBD1 (5 bases). Trimming cost V 4 bases and J 8 bases, with 17 bases left between them. The CDR3 consists of 13 residues. Germline loops: CDR1 SQVTM, CDR2 ANQGSEA. CDR3 loop: CSVGLGQGQGYTF. In nucleotides, the CDR3 is TGCAGCGTTGGGCTAGGGCAGGGCCAGGGCTACACCTTC. Looking up the rest from reference TRBV29-1 and TRBJ1-2 gives the full variable domain: SAVISQKPSRDICQRGTSLTIQCQVDSQVTMMFWYRQQPGQSLTLIATANQGSEATYESGFVIDKFPISRPNLTFSTLTVSNMSPEDSSIYLCSVGLGQGQGYTFGSGTRLTVV.

The chain employs TRBV5-1 and TRBJ1-2; no firm D call. Germline CDR1 SGHRS, CDR2 YFSETQ. The germline V and J ends were trimmed by 5 bases and 4 bases, with 9 bases remaining between them. This CDR3 has 12 residues. Here the CDR3 reads CASRVDTYGYTF. The CDR3 DNA sequence: TGCGCCAGCAGGGTAGACACCTATGGCTACACCTTC.

V gene TRBV6-4 combines with J gene TRBJ1-2; 7 bases are shared with TRBD1. Germline V gene data show CDR1 as MRHNA and CDR2 as SNTAGT. V was clipped by 0 bases and J by 8 bases; unmatched bases: 0. The CDR3 totals 12 residues. CDR3: CASSDSGGGYTF. CDR3 nucleotides: TGTGCCAGCAGTGACTCAGGGGGCGGCTACACCTTC.

The chain links TRBV27 to TRBJ2-7, with TRBD1 matching over 10 bases. The germline CDR1 and CDR2 sequences are MNHEY and SMNVEV (reference sequence). This CDR3 spans 15 amino acids. With V trimmed by 5 bases and J by 2 bases, 6 bases remained unmatched. CDR3 nucleotides: TGTGCCAGCAGTCCCGGGACAGGGGTCACCTACGAGCAGTACTTC. Translated, it gives CASSPGTGVTYEQYF.

The genes are TRBV5-6 and TRBJ1-5; a possible D gene is TRBD1 (5 bases). V gave up 0 bases and J gave up 6 bases, with 7 bases separating them. Germline V gene sequence: CDR1 SGHDT, CDR2 YYEEEE. The CDR3 consists of 13 residues. The CDR3: CASSLARVQPQHF. CDR3 coding DNA: TGTGCCAGCAGCTTGGCCAGGGTTCAGCCCCAGCATTTT.

The rearrangement uses TRBV29-1 and TRBJ2-5; D gene unclear. Trimming stripped 3 bases from V and 1 base from J, with 9 bases between. The germline V gene encodes CDR1 SQVTM and CDR2 ANQGSEA. This CDR3 is 13 amino acids long. This chain's CDR3 is CSVDGRFQETQYF. CDR3 nucleotides: TGCAGCGTTGATGGGCGGTTCCAAGAGACCCAGTACTTC.

The rearrangement uses TRBV9 and TRBJ1-2; D gene unclear. The CDR3 is 15 residues long. Germline V lookup: CDR1 SGDLS, CDR2 YYNGEE. Trimming took off 0 bases at V and 3 bases at J, with 12 bases between the two ends. CDR3 sequence (DNA): TGTGCCAGCAGCGTAGCAGTGGGGTTCGACTATGGCTACACCTTC. Encoded protein: CASSVAVGFDYGYTF.

The rearrangement links TRBV7-3 to TRBJ1-4, with 7 bases lining up with TRBD1. CDR1 and CDR2 from the germline V gene are SGHTA and FQGTGA. The CDR3 consists of 15 residues. The junction had 6 bases not matched to a gene; V was cut back by 5 bases and J by 3 bases. CDR3 sequence reads: CASSPTGAANEKLFF. CDR3 nucleotide sequence: TGTGCCAGCAGCCCCACAGGGGCAGCTAATGAAAAACTGTTTTTT.

The V gene is TRBV18, the J gene TRBJ2-7, with 7 positions matching TRBD2. The germline CDR1 and CDR2 sequences are KGHSH and LQKENI. Germline trimming cut 6 bases from V and 1 base from J; bases unmatched to any gene: 6. CDR3 length: 14 residues. For the CDR3, the DNA is TGTGCCAGCTCTGCCCCCGGGGGGTCCTACGAGCAGTACTTC. Translation gives CASSAPGGSYEQYF.

CDR3 in amino acids: CASSEPGYEQFF. The CDR3 region has the DNA TGTGCCAGCAGTGAGCCTGGGTATGAGCAGTTCTTC. V gene TRBV2 combines with J gene TRBJ2-1; D uncertain. CDR3 length equals 12 residues. Germline CDR1 is SNHLY and CDR2 is FYNNEI. Trimming cost V 3 bases and J 8 bases, with 8 bases left between them.

This clone was seen a few times. The V gene is TRBV30, the J gene TRBJ1-1; maybe TRBD1 (5 bases). The length of the CDR3 is 14 residues. The V gene lost 1 base and the J gene lost 3 bases, with 12 bases spanning the gap. CDR1 is GTSNPN, CDR2 SVGIG, per germline (reference sequence). CDR3 DNA: TGTGCCTGGAGTGATCTGGGGCGCGACACTGAAGCTTTCTTT. Its translation is CAWSDLGRDTEAFF.

Here the CDR3 DNA reads TGCGCCAGCAGCTTGGAGGGACAGGGGAGCTATGGCTACACCTTC. This gives the protein CASSLEGQGSYGYTF. This rearrangement joins TRBV5-1 to TRBJ1-2; 10 bases agree with TRBD1. The CDR3 contains 15 residues. Germline CDR1 reads SGHRS; CDR2 reads YFSETQ. The junction had 3 bases not matched to a gene; V was cut back by 0 bases and J by 4 bases.

V gene TRBV25-1 combines with J gene TRBJ2-7; D is possibly TRBD1 (6 bases). The germline V and J ends were trimmed by 3 bases and 4 bases, with 10 bases remaining between them. This CDR3 has 13 residues. The V gene's germline CDR1 is MGHDK and CDR2 SYGVNS. CDR3 DNA: TGTGCCAGCAGTGATCAGGGGCCTTACGAGCAGTACTTC. Encoded protein: CASSDQGPYEQYF.

This chain links TRBV5-6 with TRBJ1-1, with D unclear. CDR3 length equals 12 residues. CDR1 SGHDT and CDR2 YYEEEE come from the germline V gene. The ends were cut back, 0 bases at V and 6 bases at J, with 6 bases in the middle. Here the CDR3 reads CASSLAGSEAFF. As DNA, the CDR3 is TGTGCCAGCAGCTTGGCTGGGTCTGAAGCTTTCTTT.

The rearrangement uses TRBV19 and TRBJ1-2; no reliable D call. V lost 3 bases and J lost 7, with 9 bases in between. The CDR3 loop spans 12 amino acids. CDR1 is LNHDA, CDR2 SQIVND, per germline (reference sequence). In DNA form, the CDR3 reads TGTGCCAGTAGTATTGCGAGAAGTGGCTACACCTTC. Translation gives CASSIARSGYTF.

The rearrangement links TRBV5-1 to TRBJ1-1; the match to TRBD1 covers 7 bases. The V and J ends lost 0 bases and 0 bases, in that order; junction bases with no gene match: 11. The CDR3 contains 18 residues. Looked up from germline, CDR1 is SGHRS and CDR2 is YFSETQ. The CDR3 loop reads CASSLAGYRGQMNTEAFF. The DNA of the CDR3 is TGCGCCAGCAGCTTGGCGGGGTACAGGGGACAAATGAACACTGAAGCTTTCTTT. The full variable domain, in which reference TRBV5-1 and TRBJ1-1 provide the parts outside the CDR3, is KAGVTQTPRYLIKTRGQQVTLSCSPISGHRSVSWYQQTPGQGLQFLFEYFSETQRNKGNFPGRFSGRQFSNSRSEMNVSTLELGDSALYLCASSLAGYRGQMNTEAFFGQGTRLTVV.

J is TRBJ1-1 and V is TRBV7-3; D call uncertain. The germline CDR1 and CDR2 sequences are SGHTA and FQGTGA. This CDR3 has 13 amino acids. With 4 bases removed from V and 0 bases from J, the gap between germline ends came to 6 bases. This CDR3 reads CASSYDMNTEAFF. The CDR3 coding sequence is TGTGCCAGCAGCTATGACATGAACACTGAAGCTTTCTTT.

J is TRBJ2-7 and V is TRBV7-3, with unresolved D. From germline, CDR1 is SGHTA and CDR2 FQGTGA. This CDR3 region has 13 residues. Trimming removed 2 bases at V and 6 bases at J, with 11 bases between. The CDR3 DNA sequence: TGTGCCAGCAGCTTAGAAACCGCTGGCGAGCAGTACTTC. This translates into CASSLETAGEQYF.

The V call is TRBV10-3, the J call TRBJ1-6; D is undetermined. CDR3 length equals 13 residues. The V end lost 2 bases, the J end lost 5 bases, and 4 bases lay between the germline ends. Germline V lookup: CDR1 ENHRY, CDR2 SYGVKD. The CDR3 reads CAISELDNSPLHF. The DNA of the CDR3 is TGTGCCATCAGTGAGCTCGATAATTCACCCCTCCACTTT.

The V call is TRBV6-5, the J call TRBJ1-1, with unresolved D. CDR3 length: 14 residues. Deletions cut 3 bases from V and 2 bases from J, with 10 bases between. The germline CDR1 and CDR2 sequences are MNHEY and SVGAGI. CDR3 region: CASSYAGDNTEAFF. The CDR3 nucleotides are TGTGCCAGCAGTTATGCCGGGGATAACACTGAAGCTTTCTTT.

DNA for the CDR3: TGTGCCAGCAGCACCGCTGCGCTACAAGAGACCCAGTACTTC. Amino acids: CASSTAALQETQYF. The chain links TRBV28 to TRBJ2-5; D not resolved. V was pared by 6 bases and J by 2 bases, with 13 bases between. The CDR3 runs to 14 residues. Germline lookup yields CDR1 MDHEN and CDR2 SYDVKM.